The 30 T cell receptor beta chains presented below share a single source sample, sequenced in a study of beta chain features in type 1 diabetes. Expressed TCRB transcripts were sequenced after all isolated RNA was converted to cDNA. Sequencing was performed with immunoSEQ multiplex PCR; in TCRdb, only in-frame clones are kept and a portion is missing. Of about 250,000 clones listed, about 14% are singletons. The sample consisted of naive CD4+ T cells from blood. These receptors came from a woman between 35 and 50 years old in good health.

The chain combines TRBV15 with TRBJ2-7, with TRBD1 identical over 12 bases. The CDR3 totals 15 residues. Trimming took 3 bases from V and 7 from J; bases not matched to a gene: 7. CDR1 is LNHNV, CDR2 YYDKDF, per germline (reference sequence). This CDR3 reads CATSRVGQGAGEQYF. The CDR3 DNA sequence: TGTGCCACCAGCAGGGTGGGACAGGGGGCTGGGGAGCAGTACTTC. The whole variable domain, remainder taken from reference TRBV15 and TRBJ2-7, is DAMVIQNPRYQVTQFGKPVTLSCSQTLNHNVMYWYQQKSSQAPKLLFHYYDKDFNNEADTPDNFQSRRPNTSFCFLDIRSPGLGDTAMYLCATSRVGQGAGEQYFGPGTRLTVT.

The chain has TRBV7-8 and TRBJ1-1; 7 nucleotides align to TRBD1. Germline CDR1 is SGHVS and CDR2 is FQNEAQ. The CDR3 runs 14 residues. J lost 3 bases, V lost 5 bases, and 6 bases had no gene match. In DNA, the CDR3 is TGTGCCAGCAGCCCACAGGGGCCCCACACTGAAGCTTTCTTT. Protein sequence: CASSPQGPHTEAFF.

The chain couples TRBV11-1 to TRBJ1-6; D is perhaps TRBD1 (6 bases). The CDR3 has 14 amino acids. V lost 2 bases, J lost 11 bases, and 13 bases lay in between. Germline V CDR1 and CDR2: SGHAT, FQDESV (reference sequence). The CDR3 sequence: CASSLMGAETPLHF. The CDR3 DNA sequence: TGTGCCAGCAGCTTAATGGGGGCAGAGACACCCCTCCACTTT.

The V and J genes are TRBV20-1 and TRBJ2-1, with D maybe TRBD2 (5 bases). Trimming pared 5 bases from V and 9 bases from J, leaving 8 bases between. The V gene's germline CDR1 is DFQATT and CDR2 SNEGSKA (reference sequence). CDR3 size: 10 residues. The CDR3 protein is CSAEGGEQFF. CDR3 bases: TGCAGTGCTGAGGGTGGTGAGCAGTTCTTC.

This chain connects TRBV7-2 to TRBJ2-3; tentative D call: TRBD1 (5 bases). This CDR3 region has 13 residues. Trimming took off 5 bases at V and 5 bases at J, with 11 bases between the two ends. Germline loops: CDR1 SGHTA, CDR2 FQGNSA. This CDR3 is CASSVREGDTQYF. The CDR3 region has the DNA TGTGCCAGCAGCGTCAGGGAAGGAGATACGCAGTATTTT.

The chain links TRBV4-3 to TRBJ1-2, with a weak D call TRBD1 (5 bases). Germline CDR1 is LGHNA and CDR2 is YSLEER. Trimming removed 1 base at V and 2 bases at J, with 11 bases between. The CDR3 runs 15 residues. Here the CDR3 reads CASSQVQDNNYGYTF. CDR3 nucleotides: TGCGCCAGCAGCCAAGTACAGGATAACAACTATGGCTACACCTTC.

The chain uses TRBV27 and TRBJ2-7, with TRBD2 matching over 7 bases. The germline V gene encodes CDR1 MNHEY and CDR2 SMNVEV (reference sequence). CDR3 length: 15 amino acids. J lost 0 bases, V lost 2 bases, and 4 bases had no gene match. CDR3 sequence (DNA): TGTGCCAGCAGTTTAGGCCTAGCGGCCTCCTACGAGCAGTACTTC. This encodes CASSLGLAASYEQYF.

This rearrangement joins TRBV6-5 to TRBJ1-2; 9 positions agree with TRBD1. This CDR3 has 14 amino acids. The J segment lost 8 bases and the V segment lost 5 bases, leaving 9 bases of the junction unmatched. Germline assignment: CDR1 MNHEY and CDR2 SVGAGI. The CDR3 DNA reads TGTGCCAGCAGTCGACAGGGGGTCCGAGGGGGCTACACCTTC. Protein sequence: CASSRQGVRGGYTF.

This clone turned up a few times. The rearrangement links TRBV5-1 to TRBJ2-1; TRBD1 aligns across 9 bases. Trimming took 1 base from V and 3 from J; bases not matched to a gene: 2. Germline CDR1 is SGHRS and CDR2 is YFSETQ. The CDR3 covers 15 residues. The chain's CDR3 is CASSLTTGGYNEQFF. CDR3 in DNA: TGCGCCAGCAGCTTGACGACAGGGGGCTACAATGAGCAGTTCTTC.

V is TRBV10-3 and J is TRBJ2-3; 8 positions match TRBD2. The length of the CDR3 is 19 residues. Looked up from germline, CDR1 is ENHRY and CDR2 is SYGVKD. Germline trimming cut 4 bases from V and 9 bases from J; bases unmatched to any gene: 24. The CDR3 DNA reads TGTGCCATCAGTGCCACGAAGGGGACCGGGTCGGGGGGGCCCGGGACGCAGTATTTT. This sequence encodes CAISATKGTGSGGPGTQYF.

This chain connects TRBV7-9 to TRBJ1-5; D remains ambiguous. Germline assignment: CDR1 SEHNR and CDR2 FQNEAQ (reference sequence). This CDR3 comprises 14 residues. The ends were cut back, 2 bases at V and 5 bases at J, with 10 bases in the middle. CDR3 bases: TGTGCCAGCAGCTTAAAAGGCGGATATCAGCCCCAGCATTTT. Encoded protein: CASSLKGGYQPQHF.

This clone was seen only a few times. CDR3 sequence (DNA): TGTGCCAGCAATCCCGAAACCGGGACAGGGGGCGTCACTGAAGCTTTCTTT. It encodes CASNPETGTGGVTEAFF. This sequence joins TRBV28 and TRBJ1-1; 12 bases fit TRBD1. Germline CDR1 MDHEN, CDR2 SYDVKM. The CDR3 loop spans 17 amino acids. V trimming: 7 bases; J trimming: 4 bases; junction bases outside the gene matches: 13.

The chain employs TRBV7-2 and TRBJ2-3; D gene uncertain. The CDR3 is 14 amino acids. With 1 base removed from V and 2 bases from J, the gap between germline ends came to 7 bases. CDR1 is SGHTA, CDR2 FQGNSA, per germline. The CDR3 is CASSLELSTDTQYF. In nucleotides, the CDR3 is TGTGCCAGCAGCTTAGAGCTCTCCACAGATACGCAGTATTTT.

This chain links TRBV29-1 with TRBJ1-2; 8 bases are a match to TRBD1. Losses at the gene ends were 6 bases for V and 3 bases for J; bases not matched to a gene: 12. Germline CDR1 reads SQVTM; CDR2 reads ANQGSEA. The CDR3 extends over 15 amino acids. CDR3 nucleotide sequence: TGCAGCGTCTCGAGGCAGGGGGCGTTGTACTATGGCTACACCTTC. Amino acid sequence: CSVSRQGALYYGYTF.

This chain joins TRBV5-6 and TRBJ1-1, with a weak D call TRBD1 (6 bases). In germline, CDR1 is SGHDT, CDR2 YYEEEE. The CDR3 is made up of 15 amino acids. Trimming pared 6 bases from V and 0 bases from J, leaving 15 bases between. CDR3 DNA: TGTGCCAGCACCAGACAGGTTCCGGTGAACACTGAAGCTTTCTTT. Encoded protein: CASTRQVPVNTEAFF.

This clone was counted between two and nine times. Relative to the germline gene, one junction end is altered; a read error may explain this. J is TRBJ2-6 and V is TRBV27, with 10 bases matching TRBD1. This CDR3 contains 13 residues. Per germline, CDR1 MNHEY and CDR2 SMNVEV (reference sequence). The CDR3 region is CASLRQGANVLTF. Here the CDR3 DNA reads TGTGCCAGCCTCAGACAGGGGGCAAACGTCCTGACTTTC.

The chain uses TRBV10-3 and TRBJ2-7; 9 bases line up with TRBD1. Trimming took 10 bases from V and 3 from J; bases not matched to a gene: 4. Looked up from germline, CDR1 is ENHRY and CDR2 is SYGVKD. The CDR3 spans 12 residues. The CDR3 is CATRDRVYEQYF. For the CDR3, the DNA is TGTGCCACTCGGGACAGGGTCTACGAGCAGTACTTC.

This clone came up a few times. The rearrangement links TRBV6-5 to TRBJ2-5; TRBD1 matches 8 bases. In germline, CDR1 is MNHEY, CDR2 SVGAGI. The CDR3 is 14 amino acids. V lost 0 bases to trimming and J lost 6 bases; unmatched junction nucleotides: 3. CDR3 sequence: CASSYSTGGKTQYF. DNA for the CDR3: TGTGCCAGCAGTTACTCCACAGGGGGGAAGACCCAGTACTTC.

The J gene is TRBJ1-2, the V gene TRBV10-3, with 8 bases that match TRBD1. CDR1 and CDR2 from the germline V gene are ENHRY and SYGVKD. The trim removed 4 bases at V and 2 bases at J, leaving 0 bases unmatched. The CDR3 spans 13 residues. The CDR3 protein is CAISGDRNYGYTF. The CDR3 coding sequence is TGTGCCATCAGTGGGGACAGGAACTATGGCTACACCTTC.

The V call is TRBV19, the J call TRBJ2-1; the match to TRBD2 covers 11 bases. Germline-derived CDR1 and CDR2 are LNHDA and SQIVND (reference sequence). V shed 3 bases and J 11 bases; nucleotides not matched to a gene: 6. CDR3 length: 14 amino acids. In DNA, the CDR3 is TGTGCCAGTAGTATCAGACTAGCGGGGTCTAAGCAGTTCTTC. Protein sequence: CASSIRLAGSKQFF.

This clone has only a few counts. DNA for the CDR3: TGTGCCAGCAGCGCCCCGGGACAGGGGGCGCGGGGCTACACCTTC. Residues: CASSAPGQGARGYTF. The chain uses TRBV7-9 and TRBJ1-2; 12 nucleotides align to TRBD1. The trim removed 5 bases at V and 8 bases at J, leaving 9 bases unmatched. Germline V gene data show CDR1 as SEHNR and CDR2 as FQNEAQ (reference sequence). The CDR3 has 15 amino acids.

This clone has only a few counts. Here the CDR3 reads CASSQLSWQGFTDEQYF. The CDR3 DNA sequence: TGTGCCAGCTCACAACTCTCGTGGCAGGGATTTACGGACGAGCAGTACTTC. The chain couples TRBV18 to TRBJ2-7, with D possibly matching TRBD1 (5 bases). With 4 bases removed from V and 5 bases from J, the gap between germline ends came to 24 bases. This CDR3 is built from 17 residues. Germline V lookup: CDR1 KGHSH, CDR2 LQKENI.

This clone turned up a few times. The rearrangement links TRBV2 to TRBJ1-5, with D possibly matching TRBD1 (6 bases). Germline assignment: CDR1 SNHLY and CDR2 FYNNEI. The V gene lost 6 bases and the J gene lost 6 bases, with 12 bases spanning the gap. The CDR3 is 13 residues long. For the CDR3, the DNA is TGTGCCAGCAGGGGGGGCGGGGGTCAGCCCCAGCATTTT. Translation gives CASRGGGGQPQHF.

The V call is TRBV7-2, the J call TRBJ2-7; 8 bases agree with TRBD2. The V and J ends lost 6 bases and 7 bases, in that order; junction bases with no gene match: 14. The germline gives CDR1 SGHTA, CDR2 FQGNSA. The CDR3 runs to 15 residues. This CDR3 reads CASRGKRGTSGEQYF. Written as DNA, the CDR3 is TGTGCCAGCAGGGGAAAGCGGGGGACATCTGGGGAGCAGTACTTC. The variable domain in full, with the rest retrieved from reference TRBV7-2 and TRBJ2-7, is GAGVSQSPSNKVTEKGKDVELRCDPISGHTALYWYRQSLGQGLEFLIYFQGNSAPDKSGLPSDRFSAERTGGSVSTLTIQRTQQEDSAVYLCASRGKRGTSGEQYFGPGTRLTVT.

This chain uses TRBV2 with TRBJ1-6; the match to TRBD1 covers 7 bases. V lost 2 bases, J lost 6 bases, and 7 bases stayed unmatched. The CDR3 covers 16 residues. Germline V gives CDR1 SNHLY, CDR2 FYNNEI. The CDR3 nucleotides are TGTGCCAGCAGTGAAAGGGTGGCAGGGGGTAATTCACCCCTCCACTTT. Encoded protein: CASSERVAGGNSPLHF. The variable domain in full, with the rest retrieved from reference TRBV2 and TRBJ1-6, is EPEVTQTPSHQVTQMGQEVILRCVPISNHLYFYWYRQILGQKVEFLVSFYNNEISEKSEIFDDQFSVERPDGSNFTLKIRSTKLEDSAMYFCASSERVAGGNSPLHFGNGTRLTVT.

This clone was seen more than once but under ten times. The chain carries TRBV5-1 and TRBJ1-5, with 7 bases identical to TRBD1. Unmatched junction bases numbered 2, after V lost 4 bases and J lost 1 base. The CDR3 totals 14 residues. Per the germline V gene, CDR1 is SGHRS and CDR2 is YFSETQ. The CDR3 spells CASSMTGSNQPQHF. The DNA for the CDR3 is TGCGCCAGCAGCATGACAGGGAGCAATCAGCCCCAGCATTTT.

The rearrangement joins TRBV2 to TRBJ2-3; TRBD1 is a possible D gene (6 bases). The length of the CDR3 is 13 residues. CDR1 and CDR2 (germline): SNHLY, FYNNEI. The V and J ends lost 6 bases and 6 bases respectively, with 13 bases between them. Here the CDR3 DNA reads TGTGCCAGCAGATTCGGACAGTTGGATACGCAGTATTTT. Its translation is CASRFGQLDTQYF.

The sample holds a few counts of this clone. The CDR3 region is CASSWRTGAVNTEAFF. The CDR3 nucleotides are TGTGCCAGCAGCTGGAGGACAGGGGCGGTGAACACTGAAGCTTTCTTT. The rearrangement links TRBV5-5 to TRBJ1-1; 9 bases fit TRBD1. V shed 3 bases and J 0 bases; nucleotides not matched to a gene: 6. Germline lookup yields CDR1 SGHKS and CDR2 YYEKEE (reference sequence). The CDR3 sequence is 16 residues long.

This clone was seen more than once but under ten times. The rearrangement links TRBV5-6 to TRBJ1-5; D may be TRBD1 (6 bases). The CDR3 totals 15 residues. CDR1 and CDR2 from the germline V gene are SGHDT and YYEEEE. Trimming pared 0 bases from V and 5 bases from J, leaving 12 bases between. This chain's CDR3 is CASSLAGRGDQPQHF. The CDR3 DNA reads as TGTGCCAGCAGCTTGGCTGGCAGGGGCGATCAGCCCCAGCATTTT.

The chain is built from TRBV7-2 and TRBJ2-1; 12 positions match TRBD2. The CDR3 is 15 residues long. V dropped 3 bases and J dropped 7; count of bases not matched to a gene: 4. Per the germline V gene, CDR1 is SGHTA and CDR2 is FQGNSA. CDR3: CASSLLAGGRNEQFF. The DNA of the CDR3 is TGTGCCAGCAGCTTGCTAGCGGGGGGGCGAAATGAGCAGTTCTTC.